This T cell receptor (beta chain) was obtained from a study of T cells in Graves' hyperthyroidism and ophthalmopathy. Per germline, CDR1 MNHEY and CDR2 SMNVEV (reference sequence). Trimming shortened V by 2 bases and J by 0 bases, and 24 bases separated the two germline ends. The CDR3 spans 20 residues. From RNA transcripts, TCR beta CDR3 regions were amplified. The HTBI primer set served for first-round RT-PCR of the TCR CDR3. MiXCR, run by TCRdb on the multiplex PCR reads, gives a single entry per CDR3 protein. The sample shows approximately 260,000 distinct CDR3 sequences, nearly 15% of them seen only once. Investigators excluded patients with uncontrolled infection, other autoimmune disease, pregnancy or lactation. The sample holds a few counts of this clonotype.

The specimen sequenced was blood. The rearrangement links TRBV27 to TRBJ2-3, with a possible D match to TRBD2 (5 bases). This receptor was identified in a woman aged 50 to 65 with Graves' hyperthyroidism that later progressed to Graves' ophthalmopathy. DNA for the CDR3: TGTGCCAGCAGTTTAGGATGGATATACGGCCCTGAGGGTAGCACAGATACGCAGTATTTT. Its translation is CASSLGWIYGPEGSTDTQYF.